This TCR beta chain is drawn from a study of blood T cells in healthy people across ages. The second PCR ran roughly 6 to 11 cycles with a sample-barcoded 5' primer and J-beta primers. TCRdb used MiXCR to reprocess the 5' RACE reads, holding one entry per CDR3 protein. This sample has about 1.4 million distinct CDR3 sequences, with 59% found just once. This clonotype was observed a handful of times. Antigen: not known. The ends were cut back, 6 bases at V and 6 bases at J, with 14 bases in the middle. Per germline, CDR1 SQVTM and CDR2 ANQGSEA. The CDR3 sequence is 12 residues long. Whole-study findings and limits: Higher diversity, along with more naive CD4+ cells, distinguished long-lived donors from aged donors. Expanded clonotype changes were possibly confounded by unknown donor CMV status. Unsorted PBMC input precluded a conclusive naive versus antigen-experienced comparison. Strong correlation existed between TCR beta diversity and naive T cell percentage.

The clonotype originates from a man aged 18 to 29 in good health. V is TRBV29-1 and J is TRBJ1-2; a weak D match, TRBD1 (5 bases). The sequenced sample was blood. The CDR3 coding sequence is TGCAGCGTGAGAGAGGGGTCCCATGGCTACACCTTC. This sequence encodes CSVREGSHGYTF.